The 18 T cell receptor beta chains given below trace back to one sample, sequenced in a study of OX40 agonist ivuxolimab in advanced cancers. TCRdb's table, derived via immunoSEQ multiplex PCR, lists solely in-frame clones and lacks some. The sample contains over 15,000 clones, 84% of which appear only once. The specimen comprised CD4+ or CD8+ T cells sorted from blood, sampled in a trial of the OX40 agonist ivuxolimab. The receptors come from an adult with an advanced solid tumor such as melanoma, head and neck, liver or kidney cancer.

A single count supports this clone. This CDR3 reads CASSPGREVLGETQYF. The CDR3 nucleotides read TGTGCCAGCAGCCCAGGGCGGGAGGTCTTGGGAGAGACCCAGTACTTC. The chain recombines TRBV7-2 with TRBJ2-5; 8 nucleotides match TRBD2. The CDR3 is 16 residues long. V was clipped by 5 bases and J by 4 bases; unmatched bases: 12. The germline CDR1 and CDR2 sequences are SGHTA and FQGNSA.

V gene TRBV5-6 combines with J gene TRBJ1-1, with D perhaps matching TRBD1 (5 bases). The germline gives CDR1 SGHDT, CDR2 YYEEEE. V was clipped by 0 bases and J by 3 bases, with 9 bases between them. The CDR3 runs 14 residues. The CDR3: CASSLGGRDTEAFF. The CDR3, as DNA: TGTGCCAGCAGCTTGGGGGGGAGAGACACTGAAGCTTTCTTT.

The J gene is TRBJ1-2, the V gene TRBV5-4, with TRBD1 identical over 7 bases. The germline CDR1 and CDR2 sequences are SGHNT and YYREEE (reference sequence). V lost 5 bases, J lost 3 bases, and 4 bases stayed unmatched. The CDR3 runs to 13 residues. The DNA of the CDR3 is TGTGCCAGCAGGCACACAGGGGACTATGGCTACACCTTC. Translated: CASRHTGDYGYTF.

This CDR3 reads CASSMWGQGAYEQYF. The CDR3 DNA is TGTGCCAGTAGTATGTGGGGACAGGGGGCCTACGAGCAGTACTTC. The genes are TRBV19 and TRBJ2-7; TRBD1 matches at 11 bases. The CDR3 runs 15 residues. Germline V gene lookup returns CDR1 LNHDA and CDR2 SQIVND (reference sequence). V shed 3 bases and J 2 bases; nucleotides not matched to a gene: 3. The full variable domain, completed using reference TRBV19 and TRBJ2-7, is DGGITQSPKYLFRKEGQNVTLSCEQNLNHDAMYWYRQDPGQGLRLIYYSQIVNDFQKGDIAEGYSVSREKKESFPLTVTSAQKNPTAFYLCASSMWGQGAYEQYFGPGTRLTVT.

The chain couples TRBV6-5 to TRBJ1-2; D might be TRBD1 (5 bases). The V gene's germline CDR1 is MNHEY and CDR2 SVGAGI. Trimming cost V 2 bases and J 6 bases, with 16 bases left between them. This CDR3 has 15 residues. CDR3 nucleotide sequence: TGTGCCAGCAGTTACGGAGGAGAGGGAGGGGATGGCTACACCTTC. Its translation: CASSYGGEGGDGYTF.

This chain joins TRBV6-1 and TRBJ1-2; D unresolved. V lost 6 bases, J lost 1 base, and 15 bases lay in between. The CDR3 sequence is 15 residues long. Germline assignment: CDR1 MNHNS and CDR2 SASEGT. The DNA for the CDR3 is TGTGCCAGCAGGCTCCACGGAGAAAATAACTATGGCTACACCTTC. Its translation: CASRLHGENNYGYTF.

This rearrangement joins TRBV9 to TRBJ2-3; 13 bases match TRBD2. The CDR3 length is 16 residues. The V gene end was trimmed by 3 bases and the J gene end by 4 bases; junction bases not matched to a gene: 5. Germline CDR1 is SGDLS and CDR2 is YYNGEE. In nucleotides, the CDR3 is TGTGCCAGCAGCGGGACTAGCGGGGGTTGGGCAGATACGCAGTATTTT. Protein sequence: CASSGTSGGWADTQYF.

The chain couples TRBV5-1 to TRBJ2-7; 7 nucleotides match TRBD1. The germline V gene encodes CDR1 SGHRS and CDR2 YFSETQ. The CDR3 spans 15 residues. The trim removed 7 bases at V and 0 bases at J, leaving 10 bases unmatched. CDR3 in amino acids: CASGEDGTASYEQYF. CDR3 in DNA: TGCGCCAGCGGCGAGGACGGGACAGCCTCCTACGAGCAGTACTTC.

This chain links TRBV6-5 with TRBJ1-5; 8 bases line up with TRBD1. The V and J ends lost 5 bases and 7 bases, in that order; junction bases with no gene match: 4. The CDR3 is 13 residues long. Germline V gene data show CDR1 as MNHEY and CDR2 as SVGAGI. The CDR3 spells CASSQGARQPQHF. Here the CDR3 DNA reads TGTGCCAGCAGTCAGGGGGCGAGGCAGCCCCAGCATTTT.

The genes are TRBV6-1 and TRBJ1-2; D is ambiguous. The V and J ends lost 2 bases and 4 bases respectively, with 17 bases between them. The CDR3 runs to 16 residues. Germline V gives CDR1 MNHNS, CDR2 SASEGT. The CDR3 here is CASSEPQEELLYGYTF. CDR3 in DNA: TGTGCCAGCAGTGAACCCCAGGAGGAACTACTCTATGGCTACACCTTC.

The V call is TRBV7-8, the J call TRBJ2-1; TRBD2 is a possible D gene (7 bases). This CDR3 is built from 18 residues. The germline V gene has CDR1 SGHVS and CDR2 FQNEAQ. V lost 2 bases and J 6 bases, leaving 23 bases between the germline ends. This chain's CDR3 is CASSLLSLGGGGGNEQFF. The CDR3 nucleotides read TGTGCCAGCAGCTTACTTTCTCTCGGCGGGGGAGGGGGCAATGAGCAGTTCTTC. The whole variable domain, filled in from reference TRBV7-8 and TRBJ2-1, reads GAGVSQSPRYKVAKRGQDVALRCDPISGHVSLFWYQQALGQGPEFLTYFQNEAQLDKSGLPSDRFFAERPEGSVSTLKIQRTQQEDSAVYLCASSLLSLGGGGGNEQFFGPGTRLTVL.

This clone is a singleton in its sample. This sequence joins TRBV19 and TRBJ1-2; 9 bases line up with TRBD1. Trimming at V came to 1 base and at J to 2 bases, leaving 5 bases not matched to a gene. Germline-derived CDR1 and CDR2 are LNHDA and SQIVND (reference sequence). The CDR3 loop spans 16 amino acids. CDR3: CASSIGGTGKNYGYTF. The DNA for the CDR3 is TGTGCCAGTAGTATAGGGGGGACAGGGAAGAACTATGGCTACACCTTC.

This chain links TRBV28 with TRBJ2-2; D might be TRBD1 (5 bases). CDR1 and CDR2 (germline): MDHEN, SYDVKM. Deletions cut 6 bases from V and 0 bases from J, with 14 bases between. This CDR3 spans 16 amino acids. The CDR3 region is CASRPGPGSNTGELFF. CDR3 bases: TGTGCCAGCAGACCCGGGCCAGGGTCGAACACCGGGGAGCTGTTTTTT.

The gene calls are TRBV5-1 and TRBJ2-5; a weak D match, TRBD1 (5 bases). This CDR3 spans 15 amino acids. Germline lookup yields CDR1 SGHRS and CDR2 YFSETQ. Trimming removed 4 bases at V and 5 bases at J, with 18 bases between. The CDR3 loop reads CASSPRTTELETQYF. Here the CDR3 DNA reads TGCGCCAGCAGCCCTCGGACGACAGAATTGGAGACCCAGTACTTC.

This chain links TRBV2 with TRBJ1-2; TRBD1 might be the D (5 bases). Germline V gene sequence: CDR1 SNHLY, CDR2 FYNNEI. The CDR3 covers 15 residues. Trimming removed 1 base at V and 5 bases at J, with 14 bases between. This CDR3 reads CASSEGRARQYGYTF. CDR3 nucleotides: TGTGCCAGCAGTGAAGGCAGGGCGCGTCAGTATGGCTACACCTTC.

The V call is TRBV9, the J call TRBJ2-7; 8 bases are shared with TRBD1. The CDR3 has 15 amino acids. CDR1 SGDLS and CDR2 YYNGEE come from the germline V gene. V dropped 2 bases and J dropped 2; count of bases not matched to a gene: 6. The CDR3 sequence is CASSVGQGAPYEQYF. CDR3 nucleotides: TGTGCCAGCAGCGTGGGGCAGGGGGCCCCCTACGAGCAGTACTTC. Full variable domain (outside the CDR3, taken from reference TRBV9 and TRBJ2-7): DSGVTQTPKHLITATGQRVTLRCSPRSGDLSVYWYQQSLDQGLQFLIQYYNGEERAKGNILERFSAQQFPDLHSELNLSSLELGDSALYFCASSVGQGAPYEQYFGPGTRLTVT.

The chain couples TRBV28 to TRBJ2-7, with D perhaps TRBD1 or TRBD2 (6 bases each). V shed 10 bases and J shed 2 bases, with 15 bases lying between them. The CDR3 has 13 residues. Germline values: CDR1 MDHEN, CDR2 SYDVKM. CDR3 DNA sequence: TGTGCCACCAAGACAGGACTAACCTACGAGCAGTACTTC. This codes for CATKTGLTYEQYF.

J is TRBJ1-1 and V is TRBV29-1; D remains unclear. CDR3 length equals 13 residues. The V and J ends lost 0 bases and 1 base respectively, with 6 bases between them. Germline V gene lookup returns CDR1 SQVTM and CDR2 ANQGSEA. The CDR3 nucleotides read TGCAGCGTTGAAGATTTGCCGAACACTGAAGCTTTCTTT. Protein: CSVEDLPNTEAFF.